A selection of T cell receptor beta chains follows, all from one sample in a study of T cell responses to AZD1222 COVID-19 vaccine. Clones were read by immunoSEQ multiplex PCR, and TCRdb kept only the in-frame ones, dropping some. This sample has around 160,000 clones, with 94% found just once. The material sequenced was peripheral blood, taken on day 0 of AZD1222 vaccination. Receptor source: an adult in good health. CDR3s include the opening cysteine and the closing phenylalanine or tryptophan. D genes are given only for firm matches. Clone size appears in some rows only: once, few, many, or a class for an expanded clone.

V,size,D,J,DNA,CDR3
TRBV5-4,-,-,TRBJ2-2,TGTGCCAGCAGCTTGAACACCGGGGAGCTGTTTTTT,CASSLNTGELFF
TRBV5-1,-,-,TRBJ2-7,TGCGCCAGCAGCCCTCTCTACAGGGCCTACGAGCAGTACTTC,CASSPLYRAYEQYF
TRBV7-9,-,-,TRBJ1-2,TGTGCCAGCAGCCTCGGGGGGAGTAACTATGGCTACACCTTC,CASSLGGSNYGYTF
TRBV30,-,-,TRBJ2-7,TGTGCCTGGAGTGTACCAGGGGTGGGTTCCTACGAGCAGTACTTC,CAWSVPGVGSYEQYF
TRBV5-5,-,TRBD2,TRBJ2-2,TGTGCCAGCATCCGGACTAGCGACGACACCGGGGAGCTGTTTTTT,CASIRTSDDTGELFF
TRBV29-1,-,TRBD1,TRBJ1-1,TGCAGCGTCAAGGGGACAGGGGGGGACACTGAAGCTTTCTTT,CSVKGTGGDTEAFF
TRBV7-6,-,-,TRBJ2-7,TGTGCCAGCAGCTCCCAGTCACAGGGCGGCTCCTACGAGCAGTACTTC,CASSSQSQGGSYEQYF
TRBV10-3,-,-,TRBJ2-2,TGTGCCTCTGAGGTCAGGAAAACCGGGGAGCTGTTTTTT,CASEVRKTGELFF
TRBV30,-,-,TRBJ1-2,TGTGCCTGGAGTGTTGGCAGTAACTATGGCTACACCTTC,CAWSVGSNYGYTF
TRBV4-1,-,-,TRBJ1-2,TGCGCCAGCAGCCCCGAACCAGCGCTATATGGCTACACCTTC,CASSPEPALYGYTF
TRBV11-3,-,TRBD2,TRBJ2-3,TGTGCCAGCAGCCAGGATAGCGGGACAGATACGCAGTATTTT,CASSQDSGTDTQYF
TRBV6-5,-,-,TRBJ2-5,TGTGCCAGCAGTTACAGGGCGCGGTACCAAGAGACCCAGTACTTC,CASSYRARYQETQYF
TRBV13,-,-,TRBJ2-1,TGTGCCAGCAGCGCAAGGAATGAGCAGTTCTTC,CASSARNEQFF
TRBV4-1,-,-,TRBJ2-7,TGCGCCAGCAGCCAAGGATTGATCTACGAGCAGTACTTC,CASSQGLIYEQYF
TRBV28,-,TRBD1,TRBJ1-2,TGTGCCAGCAGTTTCCAGGGGGCTGGTGGCTACACCTTC,CASSFQGAGGYTF
TRBV6-5,-,-,TRBJ1-1,TGTGCCAGCAGACGCTTGGGGACGGGCACTGAAGCTTTCTTT,CASRRLGTGTEAFF
TRBV7-2,-,TRBD2,TRBJ2-1,TGTGCCAGCAGCTTAGGGCTAGCGGGATATGAGTCGTTCTTC,CASSLGLAGYESFF
TRBV7-9,-,-,TRBJ2-5,TGTGCCAGCAGCGTACTCGAAGGTGCAGGGACCCAGTACTTC,CASSVLEGAGTQYF
TRBV7-2,few,TRBD1,TRBJ2-7,TGTGCCAGCAGCCCCAGACCCCAGGGGGCTCCCTACGAGCAGTACTTC,CASSPRPQGAPYEQYF
TRBV19,-,TRBD2,TRBJ2-2,TGTGCCAGTAGTATGGGGAGAGCGGGACCCGGGGAGCTGTTTTTT,CASSMGRAGPGELFF
TRBV10-1,-,-,TRBJ1-2,TGCGCCAGCAGACCTCTGCCGGGACACAAAAACTATGGCTACACCTTC,CASRPLPGHKNYGYTF
TRBV6-1,-,TRBD1,TRBJ2-3,TGTGCCAGCAGTGAAAGGACAGGGCGGGATACGCAGTATTTT,CASSERTGRDTQYF
TRBV5-1,-,-,TRBJ1-1,TGCGCCAGCAGCTTGGTACCAGGGGAAGTGAGCACTGAAGCTTTCTTT,CASSLVPGEVSTEAFF
TRBV9,few,-,TRBJ2-1,TGTGCCAGCAGCGTCCAAGGGGGTGAGCAGTTCTTC,CASSVQGGEQFF
TRBV18,-,-,TRBJ1-1,TGTGCCAGCTCACCACTTATAACAGAAGAAGCTTTCTTT,CASSPLITEEAFF
TRBV6-5,once,-,TRBJ1-1,TGTGCCAGCAGTTGGGGAGGGGCAGCCAGCACTGAAGCTTTCTTT,CASSWGGAASTEAFF
TRBV18,-,-,TRBJ1-4,TGTGCCAGCTCACCGCCTCGGGCAACTAATGAAAAACTGTTTTTT,CASSPPRATNEKLFF
TRBV5-1,-,TRBD2,TRBJ2-1,TGCGCCAGCAGCTTGGAACTAGCGGGATTGAATGAGCAGTTCTTC,CASSLELAGLNEQFF
TRBV10-3,-,TRBD1,TRBJ1-2,TGTGCCATCAGTGGACAGGGGGCCATAACGAACTATGGCTACACCTTC,CAISGQGAITNYGYTF
TRBV3-1/TRBV3-2,-,-,TRBJ2-7,TGTGCCAGCAGCGAAGGACTGGCCGCCGAGCAGTACTTC,CASSEGLAAEQYF
TRBV28,-,TRBD1,TRBJ2-5,TGTGCCAGCACCCAATCCGGGACAGGGGGCCCGGGGGGCCTTGAGACCCAGTACTTC,CASTQSGTGGPGGLETQYF
TRBV30,-,-,TRBJ1-1,TGTGCCTGGAGTGTCAAGGGAGGAACTGAAGCTTTCTTT,CAWSVKGGTEAFF
TRBV18,once,-,TRBJ1-1,TGTGCCAGCTCCACGACAGGGAACACTGAAGCTTTCTTT,CASSTTGNTEAFF
TRBV5-4,-,-,TRBJ2-1,TGTGCCAGCAGCTTGGTCGGGAGCTCCTACAATGAGCAGTTCTTC,CASSLVGSSYNEQFF
TRBV10-1,-,TRBD1,TRBJ1-2,TGCGCCAGCAGTGAAAGGACAGGGGGGCAATCTGGTGGCTACACCTTC,CASSERTGGQSGGYTF
TRBV18,-,TRBD1,TRBJ2-3,TGTGCCAGCTCATCGGACAGGGGTACAGATACGCAGTATTTT,CASSSDRGTDTQYF
TRBV28,-,TRBD1,TRBJ1-1,TGTGCCAGCAGTTTGGACAGGGGAACTGAAGCTTTCTTT,CASSLDRGTEAFF
TRBV5-4,-,-,TRBJ1-2,TGTGCCAGCAGCTTGCACGACTCCAACTATGGCTACACCTTC,CASSLHDSNYGYTF
TRBV19,-,TRBD1,TRBJ1-1,TGTGCCAGTAGTATTTGGACAGGGGACACTGAAGCTTTCTTT,CASSIWTGDTEAFF
TRBV28,-,TRBD1,TRBJ1-5,TGTGCCAGCAGCTTACAGGGGGCTAGCAATCAGCCCCAGCATTTT,CASSLQGASNQPQHF
TRBV12-3/TRBV12-4,-,TRBD1,TRBJ2-7,TGTGCCAGCAGCTTGGACAGGTCCTACGAGCAGTACTTC,CASSLDRSYEQYF
TRBV10-3,-,-,TRBJ1-5,TGTGCCATCAGAGAAGGCAATCAGCCCCAGCATTTT,CAIREGNQPQHF
TRBV19,-,-,TRBJ1-1,TGTGCCAGTAGTAAGGCGCAAGGGCTGGGAGCTTTCTTT,CASSKAQGLGAFF
TRBV6-5,-,TRBD2,TRBJ2-1,TGTGCCAGCAGTTACGCTAGCGGGACCTACAATGAGCAGTTCTTC,CASSYASGTYNEQFF
TRBV12-3/TRBV12-4,-,-,TRBJ2-2,TGTGCCAGCAGATCCCAGGGTACCGGGGAGCTGTTTTTT,CASRSQGTGELFF
TRBV7-9,-,-,TRBJ1-1,TGTGCCAGCACCCCTAACAGTCTTCTAGGGGCTTTCTTT,CASTPNSLLGAFF
TRBV18,once,-,TRBJ1-5,TGTGCCAGCTCACTATCAAGTTATAGCAATCAGCCCCAGCATTTT,CASSLSSYSNQPQHF
TRBV27,few,-,TRBJ1-1,TGTGCCAGCAGTTTATGGGGTAGAACTTATTTGAACACTGAAGCTTTCTTT,CASSLWGRTYLNTEAFF
TRBV5-4,-,TRBD1,TRBJ1-2,TGTGCCAGCAGCTTGCGGCAGGGGGCTAACTATGGCTACACCTTC,CASSLRQGANYGYTF
TRBV9,-,-,TRBJ1-1,TGTGCCAGCAGCTCGGGGGAGCTGAACACTGAAGCTTTCTTT,CASSSGELNTEAFF
TRBV10-2,-,-,TRBJ1-1,TGCGCCAGCAGCCGGACAAGCAACACTGAAGCTTTCTTT,CASSRTSNTEAFF
TRBV5-1,-,-,TRBJ1-2,TGCGCCAGCAGCCCCGAGGTCGGGGGTCGAGGCTACACCTTC,CASSPEVGGRGYTF
TRBV5-1,-,-,TRBJ1-2,TGCGCCAGCAGCTTGGATGGACAGCCCTATGCCTACACCTTC,CASSLDGQPYAYTF
TRBV7-8,-,-,TRBJ1-4,TGTGCCAGCAGCGACCGAGAAGGGAGAAGCGAAAAACTGTTTTTT,CASSDREGRSEKLFF
TRBV19,-,-,TRBJ1-2,TGTGCCAGTACTCCCTCCGGGCGGGAAGGCTACACCTTC,CASTPSGREGYTF
TRBV6-5,-,TRBD1,TRBJ1-2,TGTGCCAGCAGCCCGGGACAGCAATATGGCTACACCTTC,CASSPGQQYGYTF
TRBV24-1,-,TRBD1,TRBJ2-2,TGTGCCACCAGTCCGGGACAGGGTAACACCGGGGAGCTGTTTTTT,CATSPGQGNTGELFF
TRBV7-8,-,TRBD1,TRBJ1-6,TGTGCCAGCAGCTTTGGACAGGGGACGGATTCACCCCTCCACTTT,CASSFGQGTDSPLHF